These 32 T cell receptor beta chains were all obtained from the same sample, sequenced in a study of TIL therapy for anti-PD-1-resistant metastatic lung cancer. The libraries were made with immunoSEQ v3. Produced via immunoSEQ multiplex PCR; TCRdb's table is partial and in-frame only. The table lists about 100,000 clones, 55% to 75% of them singletons, with over 9.5% in the top ten. The sample's time point: pre-treatment sample, taken before nivolumab and TIL therapy. Pleural nodules or supraclavicular lymph nodes made up most of the excised metastases sampled. Material: tumor tissue, obtained at baseline. The receptor set was obtained from a person aged 25 to 85 with non-small cell lung cancer.

V is TRBV13 and J is TRBJ2-7; 15 bases agree with TRBD2. CDR1 and CDR2 from the germline V gene are PRHDT and FYEKMQ (reference sequence). CDR3 size: 18 residues. Trimming at V came to 2 bases and at J to 2 bases, leaving 7 bases not matched to a gene. CDR3 in DNA: TGTGCCAGCAGCTTATACGGACTAGCGGGAGGGGCGGCCTACGAGCAGTACTTC. Amino acids: CASSLYGLAGGAAYEQYF.

This rearrangement joins TRBV28 to TRBJ2-7; D is tentatively TRBD1 or TRBD2 (5 bases each). Germline V gene sequence: CDR1 MDHEN, CDR2 SYDVKM. CDR3 length: 12 amino acids. Trimming took 3 bases from V and 11 from J, leaving 14 bases between them. CDR3 sequence reads: CASSLGRISEYF. CDR3 sequence (DNA): TGTGCCAGCAGTTTGGGACGGATTAGCGAGTACTTC.

The chain employs TRBV28 and TRBJ1-3, with TRBD1 matching over 7 bases. The CDR3 consists of 15 residues. J gave up 3 bases and V 3 bases, and 5 bases lay outside the gene matches. Germline V gene sequence: CDR1 MDHEN, CDR2 SYDVKM. For the CDR3, the DNA is TGTGCCAGCAGTTTTCTCCGACAGGGTGGAAACACCATATATTTT. It is translated as CASSFLRQGGNTIYF.

This clone was seen just once. The rearrangement joins TRBV28 to TRBJ2-7, with D tentatively TRBD1 or TRBD2 (6 bases each). The CDR3 sequence is 13 residues long. Trimming removed 10 bases from V and 5 bases from J, with 18 bases in between. Germline loops: CDR1 MDHEN, CDR2 SYDVKM. CDR3 protein: CATTEGGINEQYF. The CDR3 nucleotides are TGTGCCACTACGGAGGGGGGAATTAACGAGCAGTACTTC.

In its sample, this clone was seen once. CDR3 amino acids: CASSPQAGGNTGELFF. The CDR3 DNA reads as TGTGCCAGCAGCCCCCAAGCGGGAGGGAACACCGGGGAGCTGTTTTTT. The chain recombines TRBV7-3 with TRBJ2-2; 9 nucleotides match TRBD2. Germline CDR1 is SGHTA and CDR2 is FQGTGA. The CDR3 extends over 16 amino acids. The V and J ends lost 5 bases and 1 base, in that order; junction bases with no gene match: 5. The full variable domain, with the rest looked up from reference TRBV7-3 and TRBJ2-2, is GAGVSQTPSNKVTEKGKYVELRCDPISGHTALYWYRQSLGQGPEFLIYFQGTGAADDSGLPNDRFFAVRPEGSVSTLKIQRTERGDSAVYLCASSPQAGGNTGELFFGEGSRLTVL.

This rearrangement joins TRBV6-2 or TRBV6-3 to TRBJ2-2; the D gene is possibly TRBD1 (5 bases). The length of the CDR3 is 14 residues. Germline V lookup: CDR1 MNHEY, CDR2 SVGEGT. V lost 6 bases and J 5 bases, leaving 13 bases between the germline ends. CDR3 residues: CASSAWGRTGELFF. As DNA, the CDR3 is TGTGCCAGCAGCGCGTGGGGCCGGACCGGGGAGCTGTTTTTT.

This clone showed up just a few times. The CDR3 region is CASRWKPYEQYF. In DNA, the CDR3 is TGTGCCAGCAGATGGAAGCCCTACGAGCAGTACTTC. The chain carries TRBV2 and TRBJ2-7; D remains ambiguous. V lost 6 bases and J 2 bases, leaving 8 bases between the germline ends. The CDR3 extends over 12 amino acids. Germline CDR1 SNHLY, CDR2 FYNNEI.

In its sample, this clone was seen a few times. The chain joins TRBV28 to TRBJ1-4, with 7 bases that match TRBD1. The junction had 7 bases not matched to a gene; V was cut back by 5 bases and J by 7 bases. The germline CDR1 and CDR2 sequences are MDHEN and SYDVKM. The CDR3 runs 14 residues. CDR3: CASSATRQGEKLFF. CDR3 in DNA: TGTGCCAGCAGTGCCACTCGACAGGGTGAAAAACTGTTTTTT.

The V call is TRBV28, the J call TRBJ2-1, with a tentative D call TRBD1 (5 bases). The germline gives CDR1 MDHEN, CDR2 SYDVKM. This CDR3 region has 13 residues. V lost 7 bases to trimming and J lost 5 bases, with 12 bases between them. The DNA for the CDR3 is TGTGCCAGCAAGCAGGGTTCGGACAATGAGCAGTTCTTC. This encodes CASKQGSDNEQFF.

The chain joins TRBV2 to TRBJ2-5, with D unclear. CDR1 SNHLY and CDR2 FYNNEI come from the germline V gene. The CDR3 is 11 residues long. Trimming shortened V by 4 bases and J by 5 bases, and 5 bases separated the two germline ends. DNA for the CDR3: TGTGCCAGCAGTGTTGTCGAGACCCAGTACTTC. This encodes CASSVVETQYF.

The chain is built from TRBV6-2 or TRBV6-3 and TRBJ2-7; no reliable D call. CDR1 is MNHEY and CDR2 is SVGEGT in the germline V gene. V was pared by 5 bases and J by 1 base, with 6 bases between. The CDR3 contains 12 residues. CDR3 nucleotide sequence: TGTGCCAGCAGTCGTAATTCCTACGAGCAGTACTTC. Translated, it gives CASSRNSYEQYF.

The chain employs TRBV9 and TRBJ2-5; TRBD2 matches at 10 bases. Germline V gene data show CDR1 as SGDLS and CDR2 as YYNGEE. V lost 4 bases to trimming and J lost 2 bases; unmatched junction nucleotides: 2. This CDR3 region has 14 residues. CDR3 nucleotide sequence: TGTGCCAGCAGCCCTAGCGGGAGACAAGAGACCCAGTACTTC. Amino acid sequence: CASSPSGRQETQYF.

The rearrangement joins TRBV2 to TRBJ2-1; 11 nucleotides line up with TRBD2. Per the germline V gene, CDR1 is SNHLY and CDR2 is FYNNEI. Trimming at V came to 1 base and at J to 7 bases, leaving 12 bases not matched to a gene. This CDR3 region has 18 residues. CDR3 sequence: CASSEERSSGRWLNEQFF. The CDR3 DNA sequence: TGTGCCAGCAGTGAAGAAAGGTCTAGCGGGAGGTGGTTAAATGAGCAGTTCTTC. Variable domain in full (rest from reference TRBV2 and TRBJ2-1): EPEVTQTPSHQVTQMGQEVILRCVPISNHLYFYWYRQILGQKVEFLVSFYNNEISEKSEIFDDQFSVERPDGSNFTLKIRSTKLEDSAMYFCASSEERSSGRWLNEQFFGPGTRLTVL.

The genes are TRBV4-1 and TRBJ1-2; no firm D call. The germline V and J ends were trimmed by 1 base and 7 bases, with 19 bases remaining between them. The germline V gene has CDR1 MGHRA and CDR2 YSYEKL. The CDR3 runs 16 residues. CDR3 sequence (DNA): TGCGCCAGCAGCCAAGGGGGATCTGGGGTTCTCGGTGGCTACACCTTC. Protein: CASSQGGSGVLGGYTF.

The chain combines TRBV11-1 with TRBJ1-1; 8 nucleotides match TRBD1. V lost 2 bases, J lost 5 bases, and 7 bases stayed unmatched. The germline gives CDR1 SGHAT, CDR2 FQDESV (reference sequence). The CDR3 covers 15 residues. CDR3 DNA: TGTGCCAGCAGCTTAAATCCAGGGGGCTATACTGAAGCTTTCTTT. This gives the protein CASSLNPGGYTEAFF.

This clone was seen only a few times. The rearrangement joins TRBV9 to TRBJ1-2; 11 bases map to TRBD1. The V and J ends lost 0 bases and 7 bases, in that order; junction bases with no gene match: 5. This CDR3 spans 15 amino acids. Germline-derived CDR1 and CDR2 are SGDLS and YYNGEE. CDR3 in DNA: TGTGCCAGCAGCGTAGCTACGGACAGGGGGCCTGGCTACACCTTC. Translation: CASSVATDRGPGYTF.

The chain employs TRBV27 and TRBJ2-1; 7 bases map to TRBD1. The CDR3 covers 16 residues. Germline-derived CDR1 and CDR2 are MNHEY and SMNVEV (reference sequence). Trimming took 5 bases from V and 2 from J; bases not matched to a gene: 9. CDR3 nucleotides: TGTGCCAGCAGTGCCGACAGGGCAAACACCTACAATGAGCAGTTCTTC. Translating gives CASSADRANTYNEQFF.

The chain couples TRBV4-1 to TRBJ1-1; D not resolved. CDR1 is MGHRA, CDR2 YSYEKL, per germline. This CDR3 has 13 residues. The V end lost 3 bases, the J end lost 1 base, and 6 bases lay between the germline ends. CDR3 nucleotide sequence: TGCGCCAGCAGCCAGGGCTCGAACACTGAAGCTTTCTTT. Translation gives CASSQGSNTEAFF.

This rearrangement joins TRBV7-2 to TRBJ2-2; 8 positions match TRBD2. CDR1 is SGHTA and CDR2 is FQGNSA in the germline V gene. The CDR3 runs to 16 residues. The J segment lost 6 bases and the V segment lost 4 bases, leaving 10 bases of the junction unmatched. DNA of the CDR3: TGTGCCAGCAGCTCGCCCGGGACTAGATCGGCCGGGGAGCTGTTTTTT. Residues: CASSSPGTRSAGELFF.

This clone turned up a few times. The rearrangement uses TRBV4-2 and TRBJ1-5; D perhaps matches TRBD1 (6 bases). Germline loops: CDR1 LGHNA, CDR2 YNFKEQ. The CDR3 runs 14 residues. V was pared by 4 bases and J by 5 bases, with 12 bases between. Written as DNA, the CDR3 is TGTGCCAGCAGCCCAAGGACAGCTGATCAGCCCCAGCATTTT. Translation: CASSPRTADQPQHF.

The J gene is TRBJ1-2, the V gene TRBV2; D is uncertain. The CDR3 loop spans 11 amino acids. V lost 5 bases and J lost 8, with 9 bases in between. Germline CDR1 is SNHLY and CDR2 is FYNNEI. The CDR3 loop reads CASSILTGYTF. The CDR3 coding sequence is TGTGCCAGCAGTATCTTGACGGGCTACACCTTC.

This chain joins TRBV5-5 and TRBJ2-2; perhaps TRBD1 as D (5 bases). CDR1 is SGHKS, CDR2 YYEKEE, per germline (reference sequence). Trimming cost V 0 bases and J 0 bases, with 6 bases left between them. The CDR3 is made up of 15 amino acids. The CDR3 nucleotides are TGTGCCAGCAGCTTGGTCAGGGCGAACACCGGGGAGCTGTTTTTT. It yields the protein CASSLVRANTGELFF.

J is TRBJ2-4 and V is TRBV29-1; D ambiguous. In germline, CDR1 is SQVTM, CDR2 ANQGSEA. This CDR3 contains 15 residues. V lost 0 bases to trimming and J lost 0 bases, with 9 bases between them. The CDR3 sequence: CSVEEITVAKNIQYF. The DNA for the CDR3 is TGCAGCGTTGAAGAAATAACCGTAGCCAAAAACATTCAGTACTTC.

V is TRBV6-2 or TRBV6-3 and J is TRBJ2-7; D remains ambiguous. Germline V lookup: CDR1 MNHEY, CDR2 SVGEGT. V was shortened by 0 bases and J by 4 bases, with 7 bases between the two germline ends. The CDR3 sequence is 13 residues long. This CDR3 reads CASSYSTGYEQYF. The CDR3, as DNA: TGTGCCAGCAGTTACTCGACTGGGTACGAGCAGTACTTC.

CDR3 residues: CSVEEKDRRDIQYF. Here the CDR3 DNA reads TGCAGCGTTGAAGAGAAGGACAGGAGGGACATTCAGTACTTC. The V gene is TRBV29-1, the J gene TRBJ2-4, with a tentative D call TRBD1 (7 bases). V shed 0 bases and J shed 8 bases, with 14 bases lying between them. Germline V gives CDR1 SQVTM, CDR2 ANQGSEA. The CDR3 runs 14 residues.

V usage is TRBV6-2 or TRBV6-3 and J usage is TRBJ2-5; D call uncertain. Germline values: CDR1 MNHEY, CDR2 SVGEGT. With 2 bases removed from V and 5 bases from J, the gap between germline ends came to 6 bases. The CDR3 consists of 12 residues. The CDR3 sequence: CASSYPRETQYF. CDR3 bases: TGTGCCAGCAGTTACCCTAGGGAGACCCAGTACTTC.

V usage is TRBV28 and J usage is TRBJ1-4; the D is unclear. Germline CDR1 is MDHEN and CDR2 is SYDVKM. Trimming left V 2 bases short and J 8 bases short, with 9 bases between. CDR3 length: 13 residues. CDR3 amino acids: CASSLISTEKLFF. DNA for the CDR3: TGTGCCAGCAGTTTAATCTCAACCGAAAAACTGTTTTTT.

The V gene is TRBV27, the J gene TRBJ2-3; unclear D gene. The CDR3 loop spans 16 amino acids. The ends were cut back, 3 bases at V and 0 bases at J, with 13 bases in the middle. The V gene's germline CDR1 is MNHEY and CDR2 SMNVEV (reference sequence). CDR3 in amino acids: CASSLMGRISTDTQYF. The CDR3 DNA is TGTGCCAGCAGTTTGATGGGCCGCATTAGCACAGATACGCAGTATTTT.

The chain uses TRBV6-5 and TRBJ1-4; D possibly corresponds to TRBD1 (5 bases). CDR3 size: 15 residues. Germline CDR1 reads MNHEY; CDR2 reads SVGAGI. V was pared by 6 bases and J by 3 bases, with 14 bases between. The CDR3 DNA reads as TGTGCCAGCAGAGGAACCGGGACCGCTAATGAAAAACTGTTTTTT. This sequence encodes CASRGTGTANEKLFF.

The V and J genes are TRBV3-1 (or the pseudogene TRBV3-2) and TRBJ2-1; 8 nucleotides align to TRBD2. The CDR3 spans 17 residues. The germline V gene encodes CDR1 LGHDT and CDR2 YNNKEL (reference sequence). V lost 4 bases and J lost 4; bases outside the gene matches: 12. CDR3 coding DNA: TGTGCCAGCAGCCTCGGTGGATTCGGGGGGGCTTACAATGAGCAGTTCTTC. Residues: CASSLGGFGGAYNEQFF.

This clone was detected a few times. The chain is built from TRBV4-2 and TRBJ1-2; maybe TRBD1 (6 bases). The CDR3 length is 17 residues. From germline, CDR1 is LGHNA and CDR2 YNFKEQ. V was pared by 4 bases and J by 4 bases, with 22 bases between. CDR3: CASSPSGTTTLSYGYTF. The CDR3 DNA reads as TGTGCCAGCAGCCCCTCGGGGACAACCACCCTGAGCTATGGCTACACCTTC.

V and J are TRBV7-2 and TRBJ1-2; 10 nucleotides align to TRBD1. The CDR3 extends over 14 amino acids. CDR1 and CDR2 (germline): SGHTA, FQGNSA. V was clipped by 5 bases and J by 3 bases; unmatched bases: 3. This chain's CDR3 is CASSRTGGDYGYTF. DNA for the CDR3: TGTGCCAGCAGCCGGACAGGGGGGGACTATGGCTACACCTTC.